A selection of T cell receptor beta chains follows, all from one sample in a study of beta chain features in type 1 diabetes. The repertoire was sequenced with immunoSEQ multiplex PCR; TCRdb's copy has only in-frame clones and lacks some. The sample comprises approximately 120,000 clones, 15% to 20% of which are singletons, and 2.6% rests with the top ten. The sequencing input was central memory CD4+ T cells from blood. All receptors derive from a young man with type 1 diabetes. CDR3s include the opening cysteine and the closing phenylalanine or tryptophan. Each record gives: CDR3 protein, V gene.

CASSLDPRTNYGYTF | TRBV5-4
CASSPRTGHNEKLFF | TRBV7-2
CASSPLGGTGANVLTF | TRBV18
CASSYSNEGHYEQYF | TRBV6-5
CASSQPQETQYF | TRBV14
CASSYEVGSNQPQHF | TRBV6-6
CASSVLNSPLHF | TRBV9
CASSNRPGQGAGEQFF | TRBV19
CASSSSGASAEQYF | TRBV5-1
CASSPGRSSYNEQFF | TRBV7-9
CASSIPGHTDTQYF | TRBV28
CASGLASTQYF | TRBV12-5
CSARVSAEQYF | TRBV20-1
CASSYRQLSSYEQYF | TRBV6-5
CASIPGSSYNEQFF | TRBV28
CASSRSSNEQFF | TRBV4-2
CASSLRTSGGASEQFF | TRBV28
CASGDSGSGNSPLHF | TRBV5-1
CAISGGTGKETQYF | TRBV10-3
CASSPGGYNEKLFF | TRBV18
CASSQEIGDEQFF | TRBV4-3
CASSLSDTTYEQYF | TRBV28
CASRTGGSYNEQFF | TRBV28
CASSPRPGEPQHF | TRBV7-3
CASSLGRGSPNYGYTF | TRBV5-6
CASSQASGTGGTDTQYF | TRBV4-3
CASSGEFGGEQYF | TRBV9
CASSAGTSGHNEQFF | TRBV9
CASSLQGNGEKLFF | TRBV5-4
CASSFRSTEQYF | TRBV11-2
CASSQQGNEQYF | TRBV5-1
CAWSVRARDEQFF | TRBV30
CASTPGGELFF | TRBV6-6
CASSKPQETQYF | TRBV21-1
CASSVDRGRSSTDTQYF | TRBV9
CASSPPRGAYEQYF | TRBV28
CAWRYMTGTGPEKLFF | TRBV30
CASSPRLEREGNEQFF | TRBV18
CASREGTGAYYEQYF | TRBV6-1
CASSFWDRNTEAFF | TRBV6-5
CASSPYISVAQHF | TRBV7-2
CASSLYSGDLETQYF | TRBV7-2
CASSTSGTFVLFF | TRBV6-5
CAWSWEGEQYF | TRBV30
CAWSVKSAYEQYF | TRBV30
CASSYGPSGSYEQFF | TRBV6-5
CASSQGGAETQYF | TRBV4-2
CSVARGSSGANVLTF | TRBV29-1
CASSLAPSTGNEQFF | TRBV5-4
CASSVDRVLNSPLHF | TRBV4-2
CSVATGAGGTGELFF | TRBV29-1